These 27 T cell receptor beta chains originate from one sample sequenced in a study of blood T cell repertoires in COVID-19. Data came from immunoSEQ multiplex PCR; TCRdb stores just in-frame clones and leaves some out. The sample contains more than 95,000 clones, 85% of which appear only once. Sequencing was done on a sample of peripheral blood. These TCRs come from a woman of 80 years or more with acute or convalescent COVID-19.

The rearrangement links TRBV9 to TRBJ2-1; 7 bases are a match to TRBD1. The trim removed 4 bases at V and 12 bases at J, leaving 10 bases unmatched. The length of the CDR3 is 13 residues. Germline V gives CDR1 SGDLS, CDR2 YYNGEE. CDR3 DNA sequence: TGTGCCAGCAGCCCGAAACGAGGGACAGTGCAGTTCTTC. It codes for CASSPKRGTVQFF.

J is TRBJ1-5 and V is TRBV6-5, with 7 nucleotides matching TRBD1. V lost 8 bases to trimming and J lost 10 bases; unmatched junction nucleotides: 11. This CDR3 is 13 amino acids long. Germline CDR1 MNHEY, CDR2 SVGAGI. The CDR3 here is CASVPPGGKPQHF. In DNA, the CDR3 is TGTGCCAGCGTACCTCCAGGGGGAAAACCCCAGCATTTT.

This chain joins TRBV7-9 and TRBJ2-1; no clear D gene. V was trimmed by 6 bases and J by 0 bases, leaving 12 bases between them. In germline, CDR1 is SEHNR, CDR2 FQNEAQ (reference sequence). The CDR3 extends over 15 amino acids. The CDR3: CASSLPHSSYNEQFF. The CDR3 DNA is TGTGCCAGCAGTTTACCCCATAGCTCCTACAATGAGCAGTTCTTC.

V and J are TRBV6-4 and TRBJ1-2, with TRBD1 identical over 7 bases. V dropped 6 bases and J dropped 7; count of bases not matched to a gene: 5. This CDR3 spans 12 amino acids. Germline assignment: CDR1 MRHNA and CDR2 SNTAGT. DNA of the CDR3: TGTGCCAGCAGACAGGGGAAGTTTGGCTACACCTTC. Protein: CASRQGKFGYTF.

The rearrangement joins TRBV28 to TRBJ1-2, with 9 bases identical to TRBD1. This CDR3 contains 15 residues. Trimming removed 4 bases from V and 8 bases from J; junction bases left unmatched: 11. Looked up from germline, CDR1 is MDHEN and CDR2 is SYDVKM. The CDR3 coding sequence is TGTGCCAGCAGTTCCGGGACAGGGCGTTTTTCCGGCTACACCTTC. Its translation: CASSSGTGRFSGYTF.

V is TRBV6-5 and J is TRBJ1-6, with D perhaps matching TRBD1 (5 bases). Germline lookup yields CDR1 MNHEY and CDR2 SVGAGI. The ends were cut back, 5 bases at V and 5 bases at J, with 13 bases in the middle. This CDR3 has 15 amino acids. For the CDR3, the DNA is TGTGCCAGCAGTCCTCCGGCAGGGAATAATTCACCCCTCCACTTT. It encodes CASSPPAGNNSPLHF.

This clone was counted only a few times. The J gene is TRBJ1-6, the V gene TRBV6-2 or TRBV6-3, with D unresolved. The CDR3 is 12 amino acids. The germline V gene has CDR1 MNHEY and CDR2 SVGEGT. V lost 5 bases and J lost 5, with 4 bases in between. This CDR3 reads CASSRDNSPLHF. The CDR3 coding sequence is TGTGCCAGCAGTCGGGATAATTCACCCCTCCACTTT.

The V call is TRBV12-3 or TRBV12-4, the J call TRBJ2-7; 7 bases agree with TRBD1. This CDR3 comprises 13 residues. Trimming took 6 bases from V and 6 from J; bases not matched to a gene: 8. CDR3 in DNA: TGTGCCAGCAGCTATCGACAGGGTGGCGAGCAGTACGTC. This translates into CASSYRQGGEQYV.

This rearrangement joins TRBV29-1 to TRBJ2-4; perhaps TRBD2 as D (6 bases). The CDR3 runs 14 residues. CDR1 is SQVTM and CDR2 is ANQGSEA in the germline V gene. The V gene lost 3 bases and the J gene lost 6 bases, with 15 bases spanning the gap. CDR3 in DNA: TGCAGCGTTGACGGCCCCCAGGGAGGAAACATTCAGTACTTC. It yields the protein CSVDGPQGGNIQYF. The full variable domain, completed using reference TRBV29-1 and TRBJ2-4, is SAVISQKPSRDICQRGTSLTIQCQVDSQVTMMFWYRQQPGQSLTLIATANQGSEATYESGFVIDKFPISRPNLTFSTLTVSNMSPEDSSIYLCSVDGPQGGNIQYFGAGTRLSVL.

In this sample, this clone turned up a few times. The chain carries TRBV18 and TRBJ2-4, with a tentative D call TRBD1 (5 bases). V lost 6 bases to trimming and J lost 4 bases, with 13 bases between them. Germline CDR1 and CDR2: KGHSH and LQKENI. CDR3 length: 14 amino acids. The CDR3 DNA follows: TGTGCCAGCTCGTCGGGTTACAGGAAAAACATTCAGTACTTC. This encodes CASSSGYRKNIQYF.

CDR3 bases: TGTGCCATCAGTTACAGGGGTCCCTCTGGAAACACCATATATTTT. Translation: CAISYRGPSGNTIYF. The chain recombines TRBV10-3 with TRBJ1-3; 7 bases map to TRBD1. V trimming: 5 bases; J trimming: 0 bases; junction bases outside the gene matches: 4. The CDR3 contains 15 residues. CDR1 ENHRY and CDR2 SYGVKD come from the germline V gene.

The chain is built from TRBV5-1 and TRBJ2-5, with D possibly being TRBD2 (5 bases). The CDR3 length is 12 residues. V dropped 5 bases and J dropped 5 bases, with 10 bases sitting between them. Per germline, CDR1 SGHRS and CDR2 YFSETQ. The CDR3: CASRDSLETQYF. The CDR3 DNA reads TGCGCCAGCAGGGACTCGCTCGAGACCCAGTACTTC.

The V gene is TRBV2, the J gene TRBJ1-1; possible D gene TRBD1, 5 bases. In germline, CDR1 is SNHLY, CDR2 FYNNEI. The ends were cut back, 3 bases at V and 3 bases at J, with 11 bases in the middle. The CDR3 is 14 amino acids. CDR3 residues: CASSDPRGDTEAFF. CDR3 bases: TGTGCCAGCAGTGACCCCCGGGGGGACACTGAAGCTTTCTTT.

The V gene is TRBV18, the J gene TRBJ1-1; weak D call: TRBD1 (5 bases). V was trimmed by 1 base and J by 8 bases, leaving 11 bases between them. Germline CDR1 KGHSH, CDR2 LQKENI. The CDR3 consists of 13 residues. This CDR3 reads CASSPRRGGEAFF. The CDR3 DNA reads as TGTGCCAGCTCACCACGGAGGGGTGGAGAAGCTTTCTTT.

This clone was counted a few times. The chain employs TRBV19 and TRBJ1-5; 7 bases align to TRBD1. The CDR3 covers 18 residues. Per germline, CDR1 LNHDA and CDR2 SQIVND (reference sequence). The ends lost 0 bases at V and 0 bases at J; junction bases unmatched: 8. This CDR3 is CASSIEGGSTYSNQPQHF. CDR3 DNA: TGTGCCAGTAGTATAGAAGGGGGCTCCACCTATAGCAATCAGCCCCAGCATTTT.

V and J are TRBV6-5 and TRBJ1-1, with D unclear. The CDR3 length is 14 residues. Trimming pared 2 bases from V and 4 bases from J, leaving 11 bases between. CDR1 is MNHEY and CDR2 is SVGAGI in the germline V gene. The CDR3: CASSYAQDGTEAFF. The CDR3 DNA is TGTGCCAGCAGTTACGCGCAGGATGGCACTGAAGCTTTCTTT.

The chain uses TRBV5-1 and TRBJ1-5; TRBD1 might be the D (5 bases). The CDR3 spans 15 residues. CDR1 and CDR2 (germline): SGHRS, YFSETQ. Between the trimmed V and J ends, which lost 3 bases and 4 bases, there was a span of 14 bases. CDR3 sequence: CASSSGGEGNQPQHF. The CDR3 DNA reads TGCGCCAGCAGCTCCGGGGGAGAAGGAAATCAGCCCCAGCATTTT. Looking up the rest from reference TRBV5-1 and TRBJ1-5 gives the full variable domain: KAGVTQTPRYLIKTRGQQVTLSCSPISGHRSVSWYQQTPGQGLQFLFEYFSETQRNKGNFPGRFSGRQFSNSRSEMNVSTLELGDSALYLCASSSGGEGNQPQHFGDGTRLSIL.

This rearrangement joins TRBV5-6 to TRBJ1-2; weak D call: TRBD1 (6 bases). V dropped 4 bases and J dropped 5 bases, with 21 bases sitting between them. The CDR3 is 16 residues long. The germline gives CDR1 SGHDT, CDR2 YYEEEE. The CDR3 DNA reads TGTGCCAGCAGCCAGGTGAAGGACAGCGTAGTATATGGCTACACCTTC. Translated, it gives CASSQVKDSVVYGYTF.

This clone was detected once. The gene calls are TRBV27 and TRBJ1-6, with unresolved D. The CDR3 extends over 14 amino acids. Trimming removed 3 bases from V and 5 bases from J, with 8 bases in between. Per the germline V gene, CDR1 is MNHEY and CDR2 is SMNVEV (reference sequence). The CDR3 DNA is TGTGCCAGCAGTTTTGTCGGGGATAATTCACCCCTCCACTTT. It translates to CASSFVGDNSPLHF.

V is TRBV3-1 (or the pseudogene TRBV3-2) and J is TRBJ1-3, with D unresolved. The CDR3 is 15 amino acids. In germline, CDR1 is LGHDT, CDR2 YNNKEL (reference sequence). Trimming took 1 base from V and 0 from J, leaving 7 bases between them. The CDR3 loop is CASSQVWSSGNTIYF. The CDR3 DNA sequence: TGTGCCAGCAGCCAAGTGTGGAGCTCTGGAAACACCATATATTTT.

This clone turned up a few times. This rearrangement joins TRBV11-2 to TRBJ2-2; 7 bases fit TRBD2. Germline CDR1 reads SGHAT; CDR2 reads FQNNGV. This CDR3 region has 18 residues. Trimming took 0 bases from V and 5 from J; bases not matched to a gene: 12. The CDR3 DNA sequence: TGTGCCAGCAGCTTAGATAGTCCCCGGGGGGAGTATACCGGGGAGCTGTTTTTT. It encodes CASSLDSPRGEYTGELFF.

The V and J genes are TRBV19 and TRBJ2-3; the D gene is possibly TRBD2 (7 bases). Trimming removed 4 bases at V and 2 bases at J, with 19 bases between. The length of the CDR3 is 17 residues. Germline V lookup: CDR1 LNHDA, CDR2 SQIVND (reference sequence). The CDR3 loop reads CASSTLSGGGPTDTQYF. The CDR3 DNA follows: TGTGCCAGTAGTACGCTAAGTGGGGGGGGGCCCACAGATACGCAGTATTTT.

The J gene is TRBJ1-1, the V gene TRBV4-3; no clear D. Germline assignment: CDR1 LGHNA and CDR2 YSLEER. The ends were cut back, 2 bases at V and 6 bases at J, with 10 bases in the middle. This CDR3 region has 13 residues. This chain's CDR3 is CASSQRGAPEAFF. DNA for the CDR3: TGCGCCAGCAGCCAAAGAGGAGCGCCTGAAGCTTTCTTT.

V is TRBV10-3 and J is TRBJ1-5; D gene ambiguous. Trimming shortened V by 1 base and J by 4 bases, and 8 bases separated the two germline ends. From germline, CDR1 is ENHRY and CDR2 SYGVKD. The CDR3 runs 14 residues. The CDR3 nucleotides are TGTGCCATCAGTGAGTTTACCGGTAATCAGCCCCAGCATTTT. It codes for CAISEFTGNQPQHF.

There are a few counts of this clone. This rearrangement joins TRBV7-2 to TRBJ1-6; 9 bases line up with TRBD1. Trimming removed 6 bases from V and 14 bases from J; junction bases left unmatched: 14. CDR3 length: 15 residues. Looked up from germline, CDR1 is SGHTA and CDR2 is FQGNSA. Here the CDR3 DNA reads TGTGCCAGCAGGTTGGGTCTGGACAGGGGTCTGGCCCTCCACTTT. Protein sequence: CASRLGLDRGLALHF.

The genes are TRBV6-2 or TRBV6-3 and TRBJ1-5; no clear D. Looked up from germline, CDR1 is MNHEY and CDR2 is SVGEGT. CDR3 length: 16 amino acids. Trimming shortened V by 1 base and J by 3 bases, and 13 bases separated the two germline ends. CDR3 bases: TGTGCCAGCAGTTACTACGGACTCCTGGACAATCAGCCCCAGCATTTT. Its translation is CASSYYGLLDNQPQHF.

The chain uses TRBV29-1 and TRBJ1-1; weak D call: TRBD1 (6 bases). The germline V gene encodes CDR1 SQVTM and CDR2 ANQGSEA. CDR3 size: 13 residues. V dropped 6 bases and J dropped 0 bases, with 11 bases sitting between them. CDR3 region: CSVRQAMNTEAFF. DNA of the CDR3: TGCAGCGTCCGACAGGCCATGAACACTGAAGCTTTCTTT.